This T cell receptor (beta chain) appears in the sequencing data of a study of cytomegalovirus exposure and HLA in healthy donors. General study results and limits: It is likely that the observed cluster of highly shared sequence variants was a sequencing artifact. In a later analysis, several top co-occurrence clusters appeared linked to parvovirus B19, influenza, CMV and Epstein-Barr virus. V segments that were indistinguishable, TRBV6-2 and TRBV6-3 among them, were omitted from analysis.

13 Jbeta primers and 60 Vbeta primers were used for the PCR. Method: immunoSEQ multiplex PCR; TCRdb's copy keeps in-frame clones and lacks some. The sample consists of about 190,000 clones, roughly 79% of them appearing once. When sampled, the donors appeared nominally healthy, though they likely had unrecorded immune exposures. The CDR3 is made up of 13 amino acids. The V end lost 0 bases, the J end lost 8 bases, and 10 bases lay between the germline ends. Germline assignment: CDR1 SGHTA and CDR2 FQGNSA. This clone was seen a handful of times. Its antigen remains unidentified. This TCR was recovered from a woman aged 18 to 35 in good health and CMV-seronegative. This chain links TRBV7-2 with TRBJ2-5; D perhaps matches TRBD2 (5 bases). Material: PBMCs. The CDR3 sequence: CASSLADSGTQYF. The CDR3 nucleotides read TGTGCCAGCAGCTTAGCGGACTCGGGCACCCAGTACTTC.